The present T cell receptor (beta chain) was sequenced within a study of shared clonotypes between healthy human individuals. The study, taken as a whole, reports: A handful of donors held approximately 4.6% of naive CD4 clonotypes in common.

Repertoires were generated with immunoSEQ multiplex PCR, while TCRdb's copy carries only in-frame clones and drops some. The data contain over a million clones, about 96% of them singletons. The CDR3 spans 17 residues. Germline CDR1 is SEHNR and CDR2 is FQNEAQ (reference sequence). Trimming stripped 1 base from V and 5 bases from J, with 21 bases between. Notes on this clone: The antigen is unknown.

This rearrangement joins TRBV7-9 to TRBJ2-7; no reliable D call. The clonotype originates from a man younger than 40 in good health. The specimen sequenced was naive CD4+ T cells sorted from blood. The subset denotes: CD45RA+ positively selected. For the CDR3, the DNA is TGTGCCAGCAGCTTAGTCGAGCGCATGGGCCCCTTTGACGAGCAGTACTTC. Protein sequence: CASSLVERMGPFDEQYF.